These T cell receptor beta chains were read from a single sample in a study of T-cell reconstitution after alpha-beta-depleted transplantation in children. Via MiXCR, TCRdb re-called the PCR reads, giving one row per CDR3 protein. In the table there are 800,000 to 1,000,000 distinct CDR3 sequences, about 26% of which are singletons. Sequencing was performed on PBMCs, mostly from graft donor cells, taken 360 days after TCRalphabeta/CD19-depleted stem cell transplant. All receptors derive from a boy under three years old who had a stem cell transplant for SCID, so the T cells may come from the graft donor. The CDR3 runs from the conserved cysteine through the conserved F or W. D genes are given only for firm matches. Clone size is stated in some rows and not others, as once, few, many or a class when expanded.

cdr3_aa: CSARVLAGRETQYF
cdr3_nt: TGCAGTGCAAGGGTGCTAGCGGGGCGGGAGACCCAGTACTTC
v_call: TRBV20-1
j_call: TRBJ2-5
clone_size: .
d_call: TRBD2

cdr3_aa: CASSPRDSKNIQYF
cdr3_nt: TGTGCCAGCAGTCCCCGGGACAGCAAAAACATTCAGTACTTC
v_call: TRBV12-3/TRBV12-4
j_call: TRBJ2-4
clone_size: .
d_call: TRBD1

cdr3_aa: CASSVISQTGISEQYF
cdr3_nt: TGTGCCAGCAGCGTAATCTCGCAAACCGGGATAAGCGAGCAGTACTTC
v_call: TRBV9
j_call: TRBJ2-7
clone_size: many
d_call: .

cdr3_aa: CASSQDGGPGNTIYF
cdr3_nt: TGCGCCAGCAGCCAAGACGGGGGACCTGGAAACACCATATATTTT
v_call: TRBV4-1
j_call: TRBJ1-3
clone_size: few
d_call: .

cdr3_aa: CASSLDLGSTDTQYF
cdr3_nt: TGTGCCAGCAGCTTAGATTTAGGAAGTACAGATACGCAGTATTTT
v_call: TRBV7-2
j_call: TRBJ2-3
clone_size: .
d_call: .

cdr3_aa: CSARWTGRHEQYF
cdr3_nt: TGCAGTGCTAGATGGACAGGGAGGCACGAGCAGTACTTC
v_call: TRBV20-1
j_call: TRBJ2-7
clone_size: .
d_call: TRBD1

cdr3_aa: CAISEFHRNEQFF
cdr3_nt: TGTGCCATCAGTGAGTTCCATAGAAATGAGCAGTTCTTC
v_call: TRBV10-3
j_call: TRBJ2-1
clone_size: .
d_call: .

cdr3_aa: CASSLSPQRGAWETQYF
cdr3_nt: TGCGCCAGCAGCTTGTCTCCCCAGCGGGGGGCATGGGAGACCCAGTACTTC
v_call: TRBV5-1
j_call: TRBJ2-5
clone_size: .
d_call: TRBD2

cdr3_aa: CASRADSPNQPQHF
cdr3_nt: TGTGCCAGCAGGGCCGACAGTCCCAATCAGCCCCAGCATTTT
v_call: TRBV2
j_call: TRBJ1-5
clone_size: .
d_call: .

cdr3_aa: CASSQTGKTEAFF
cdr3_nt: TGTGCCAGCAGTCAGACAGGGAAGACTGAAGCTTTCTTT
v_call: TRBV28
j_call: TRBJ1-1
clone_size: once
d_call: TRBD1

cdr3_aa: CASSASPGTDTYEQYF
cdr3_nt: TGTGCCAGCAGCGCAAGCCCCGGGACCGACACCTACGAGCAGTACTTC
v_call: TRBV5-5
j_call: TRBJ2-7
clone_size: few
d_call: .

cdr3_aa: CASSQDPETASPTRELFF
cdr3_nt: TGCGCCAGCAGCCAAGACCCGGAGACAGCGAGTCCTACGCGGGAGCTGTTTTTT
v_call: TRBV4-3
j_call: TRBJ2-2
clone_size: few
d_call: .

cdr3_aa: CASSSRNRGGTDTQYF
cdr3_nt: TGTGCCAGCAGCTCCAGAAACAGGGGGGGCACAGATACGCAGTATTTT
v_call: TRBV7-8
j_call: TRBJ2-3
clone_size: few
d_call: TRBD1

cdr3_aa: CSARAYPIRPGGPNTGELFF
cdr3_nt: TGCAGTGCTAGAGCTTACCCCATCCGTCCGGGGGGCCCGAACACCGGGGAGCTGTTTTTT
v_call: TRBV20-1
j_call: TRBJ2-2
clone_size: few
d_call: .

cdr3_aa: CASISLAGGTYNEQFF
cdr3_nt: TGTGCCAGCATCTCACTAGCGGGGGGAACCTACAATGAGCAGTTCTTC
v_call: TRBV7-8
j_call: TRBJ2-1
clone_size: many
d_call: TRBD2

cdr3_aa: CASSLFRQGNEQFF
cdr3_nt: TGTGCCAGCAGTTTATTCAGACAGGGCAATGAGCAGTTCTTC
v_call: TRBV12-3/TRBV12-4
j_call: TRBJ2-1
clone_size: .
d_call: TRBD1

cdr3_aa: CASSLGGDRKNQPQHF
cdr3_nt: TGTGCCAGCAGCTTAGGAGGGGACAGAAAAAATCAGCCCCAGCATTTT
v_call: TRBV11-2
j_call: TRBJ1-5
clone_size: .
d_call: TRBD1

cdr3_aa: CASSLSRSAGANVLTF
cdr3_nt: TGTGCCAGCAGTTTAAGCAGATCGGCTGGGGCCAACGTCCTGACTTTC
v_call: TRBV12-3/TRBV12-4
j_call: TRBJ2-6
clone_size: few
d_call: .

cdr3_aa: CSVQRETDTQYF
cdr3_nt: TGCAGCGTTCAGCGGGAGACAGATACGCAGTATTTT
v_call: TRBV29-1
j_call: TRBJ2-3
clone_size: once
d_call: TRBD2